This entry lists 9 T cell receptor beta chains sequenced from one sample in a study of blood T cell repertoires in COVID-19. Some clones are missing from TCRdb's copy, which holds only in-frame ones; the method was immunoSEQ multiplex PCR. The sample yields about 190,000 clones, 90% seen once. The sequenced material came from peripheral blood. The receptors come from a man over 45 with acute or convalescent COVID-19.

This chain uses TRBV27 with TRBJ2-2; D perhaps matches TRBD1 (6 bases). This CDR3 region has 15 residues. V gave up 2 bases and J gave up 7 bases, with 14 bases separating them. Germline V lookup: CDR1 MNHEY, CDR2 SMNVEV (reference sequence). Here the CDR3 reads CASSLGGRAIGELFF. Here the CDR3 DNA reads TGTGCCAGCAGTTTAGGGGGCAGGGCGATCGGGGAGCTGTTTTTT.

The DNA of the CDR3 is TGTGCCAGCAGTTTAAGGGGACTAGCGGGAAGCTCCTACGAGCAGTACTTC. It encodes CASSLRGLAGSSYEQYF. The genes are TRBV28 and TRBJ2-7, with 13 positions matching TRBD2. J lost 0 bases, V lost 2 bases, and 4 bases had no gene match. This CDR3 region has 17 residues. The germline gives CDR1 MDHEN, CDR2 SYDVKM.

The sample holds a few counts of this clone. The J gene is TRBJ1-6, the V gene TRBV7-2, with D uncertain. Germline V gene lookup returns CDR1 SGHTA and CDR2 FQGNSA. The CDR3 has 13 residues. The germline V and J ends were trimmed by 3 bases and 12 bases, with 12 bases remaining between them. In nucleotides, the CDR3 is TGTGCCAGCAGCTTTGAGGTGAGATTACCCCTCCACTTT. It yields the protein CASSFEVRLPLHF.

CDR3 amino acids: CASSIGGRESTYEQYF. The CDR3 DNA reads TGTGCCAGTAGTATCGGCGGGAGGGAATCAACCTACGAGCAGTACTTC. The rearrangement links TRBV19 to TRBJ2-7; TRBD2 aligns across 9 bases. Germline lookup yields CDR1 LNHDA and CDR2 SQIVND (reference sequence). This CDR3 is built from 16 residues. The trim removed 3 bases at V and 2 bases at J, leaving 8 bases unmatched.

This chain links TRBV13 with TRBJ1-4; D is uncertain. V gave up 8 bases and J gave up 2 bases, with 9 bases separating them. Germline V gene sequence: CDR1 PRHDT, CDR2 FYEKMQ (reference sequence). This CDR3 is built from 13 residues. CDR3: CASGGGTNEKLFF. The CDR3 nucleotides are TGTGCCAGCGGAGGAGGGACTAATGAAAAACTGTTTTTT.

Worth noting for this clone: One end of the junction is discordant with germline, which a read error may explain. The chain couples TRBV20-1 to TRBJ1-2, with D tentatively TRBD1 (6 bases). Germline CDR1 DFQATT, CDR2 SNEGSKA (reference sequence). The CDR3 contains 11 residues. Here the CDR3 DNA reads TGCAGTGCTAGAGAATTTGGGACACCTGCCTTC. It is translated as CSAREFGTPAF.

The CDR3 DNA reads TGTGCCACCCGGCCCCAGGATCCACGCTTTTGGTCGCAGTATTTT. Its protein product is CATRPQDPRFWSQYF. The chain joins TRBV6-5 to TRBJ2-3; D ambiguous. CDR3 length: 15 residues. Trimming took off 10 bases at V and 10 bases at J, with 27 bases between the two ends. Germline V gene sequence: CDR1 MNHEY, CDR2 SVGAGI.

This sequence joins TRBV3-1 (or the pseudogene TRBV3-2) and TRBJ1-2, with D perhaps matching TRBD1 (5 bases). CDR3 length: 15 amino acids. Per germline, CDR1 LGHDT and CDR2 YNNKEL (reference sequence). The V and J ends lost 2 bases and 7 bases respectively, with 17 bases between them. The CDR3 DNA reads as TGTGCCAGCAGCCAACAACCCCAGGGCACAGGTGGCTACACCTTC. Residues: CASSQQPQGTGGYTF.

Note on this clone: The junction shows a germline mismatch at one end, possibly a read error. The chain has TRBV7-7 and TRBJ2-5; 7 nucleotides match TRBD2. In germline, CDR1 is SSHAT, CDR2 FNYEAQ (reference sequence). The CDR3 loop spans 14 amino acids. The CDR3 DNA reads as TGTGCTAGCAGCTTAGGCGGGAGCCAAGAGACCCAGTACTTC. The encoded protein is CASSLGGSQETQYF. The full variable domain, rest sourced from reference TRBV7-7 and TRBJ2-5, is GAGVSQSPRYKVTKRGQDVTLRCDPISSHATLYWYQQALGQGPEFLTYFNYEAQPDKSGLPSDRFSAERPEGSISTLTIQRTEQRDSAMYRCASSLGGSQETQYFGPGTRLLVL.